The 18 T cell receptor beta chains listed next were all sequenced from one sample in a study of T-cell memory formation after mild COVID-19. Via MiXCR, TCRdb re-called the 5' RACE reads, giving one row per CDR3 protein. This table has roughly 110,000 distinct CDR3 sequences, over 15% appearing once. Sequencing used PBMCs or a T cell subset sorted from them (not recorded which). All receptors derive from an adult woman who had mild COVID-19 (a few samples of this study predate the infection). Cell type and time point are not known.

The sample holds a few counts of this clonotype. V and J are TRBV28 and TRBJ2-2; possibly TRBD1 for D (6 bases). This CDR3 is 15 amino acids long. Germline-derived CDR1 and CDR2 are MDHEN and SYDVKM. Trimming removed 6 bases from V and 3 bases from J, with 14 bases in between. The CDR3 DNA sequence: TGTGCCAGCAGCTTAAAACAGGGAGACACCGGGGAGCTGTTTTTT. Translated: CASSLKQGDTGELFF.

The rearrangement uses TRBV12-3 or TRBV12-4 and TRBJ1-4; D not certain. The V end lost 1 base, the J end lost 0 bases, and 6 bases lay between the germline ends. The CDR3 is made up of 15 amino acids. The CDR3 DNA is TGTGCCAGCAGTTTAGGGTTCGCAACTAATGAAAAACTGTTTTTT. Amino acid sequence: CASSLGFATNEKLFF.

The rearrangement links TRBV4-1 to TRBJ1-6, with no clear D. This CDR3 contains 16 residues. Trimming removed 3 bases from V and 7 bases from J, with 16 bases in between. Per germline, CDR1 MGHRA and CDR2 YSYEKL. The CDR3: CASSHHQAEENSPLHF. CDR3 coding DNA: TGCGCCAGCAGCCACCATCAGGCCGAGGAAAATTCACCCCTCCACTTT.

The table lists this clonotype with a few counts. This chain joins TRBV29-1 and TRBJ2-7, with D maybe TRBD1 (6 bases). The germline gives CDR1 SQVTM, CDR2 ANQGSEA. V was cut by 6 bases and J by 0 bases, with 15 bases left in between. CDR3 length equals 14 residues. The DNA of the CDR3 is TGCAGCGTAGCCGATACAGGGCTCTCCTACGAGCAGTACTTC. Its protein is CSVADTGLSYEQYF.

The rearrangement links TRBV4-1 to TRBJ2-5, with 8 bases fitting TRBD2. Germline CDR1 reads MGHRA; CDR2 reads YSYEKL. V lost 3 bases and J lost 5; bases outside the gene matches: 8. The CDR3 totals 15 residues. Here the CDR3 DNA reads TGCGCCAGCAGCCAGAAAGCGGGAGTGAAGGAGACCCAGTACTTC. It yields the protein CASSQKAGVKETQYF.

This clonotype has just a few counts. V usage is TRBV12-3 or TRBV12-4 and J usage is TRBJ1-1; no firm D call. V lost 9 bases, J lost 0 bases, and 11 bases lay in between. The length of the CDR3 is 13 residues. CDR3 in amino acids: CARWKRVNTEAFF. The DNA for the CDR3 is TGTGCCAGGTGGAAACGGGTGAACACTGAAGCTTTCTTT.

The V gene is TRBV7-9, the J gene TRBJ2-6; 11 bases agree with TRBD1. The CDR3 runs 18 residues. Germline V lookup: CDR1 SEHNR, CDR2 FQNEAQ (reference sequence). V was clipped by 4 bases and J by 4 bases; unmatched bases: 9. CDR3: CASSSPGQGVRGANVLTF. The CDR3 DNA follows: TGTGCCAGCAGCTCGCCGGGACAGGGGGTGAGAGGGGCCAACGTCCTGACTTTC.

J is TRBJ1-2 and V is TRBV4-1; D gene uncertain. Germline values: CDR1 MGHRA, CDR2 YSYEKL. The length of the CDR3 is 16 residues. V lost 0 bases and J lost 2, with 13 bases in between. The CDR3 bases are TGCGCCAGCAGCCAAGAAAAGTCCGCATGGAACTATGGCTACACCTTC. Its protein product is CASSQEKSAWNYGYTF.

The CDR3 is CASSQDTIGTHYGYTF. DNA of the CDR3: TGCGCCAGCAGCCAAGATACTATCGGGACACACTATGGCTACACCTTC. This chain connects TRBV4-1 to TRBJ1-2; possible D gene TRBD1, 6 bases. V dropped 0 bases and J dropped 3 bases, with 14 bases sitting between them. Germline assignment: CDR1 MGHRA and CDR2 YSYEKL. The CDR3 spans 16 residues.

This chain joins TRBV7-9 and TRBJ2-7; D possibly matches TRBD1 or TRBD2 (5 bases each). CDR3 length: 13 amino acids. Looked up from germline, CDR1 is SEHNR and CDR2 is FQNEAQ (reference sequence). V lost 7 bases, J lost 3 bases, and 13 bases lay in between. The DNA for the CDR3 is TGTGCCAGCACCTCCCGGGACCTCTACGAGCAGTACTTC. This encodes CASTSRDLYEQYF.

The chain is built from TRBV11-2 and TRBJ2-1; 9 bases line up with TRBD1. Germline values: CDR1 SGHAT, CDR2 FQNNGV. The CDR3 is made up of 17 amino acids. The V and J ends lost 4 bases and 6 bases, in that order; junction bases with no gene match: 13. CDR3 sequence (DNA): TGTGCCAGCAGCTGCCAGGGACAGGGCGCTGGCTGCAATGAGCAGTTCTTC. It encodes CASSCQGQGAGCNEQFF.

The chain carries TRBV11-3 and TRBJ1-1; D not resolved. Germline V gene lookup returns CDR1 SGHNT and CDR2 YENEEA. Trimming cost V 1 base and J 1 base, with 4 bases left between them. The CDR3 covers 13 residues. The CDR3 nucleotides are TGTGCCAGCAGCTTAGTGAAGAACACTGAAGCTTTCTTT. This encodes CASSLVKNTEAFF.

The CDR3 DNA reads TGTGCCAGCGGGGGCGAGAGGGGGCTCCGCACCGGGGAGCTGTTTTTT. It translates to CASGGERGLRTGELFF. The chain links TRBV7-6 to TRBJ2-2; 7 bases map to TRBD1. V was clipped by 8 bases and J by 4 bases; unmatched bases: 13. The CDR3 consists of 16 residues. Germline CDR1 is SGHVS and CDR2 is FNYEAQ.

This clonotype was observed a handful of times. The chain is built from TRBV2 and TRBJ2-7, with D tentatively TRBD1 (5 bases). The CDR3 is 14 residues long. V lost 4 bases, J lost 0 bases, and 10 bases lay in between. CDR1 and CDR2 (germline): SNHLY, FYNNEI. CDR3 residues: CASSGIGDSYEQYF. The CDR3 region has the DNA TGTGCCAGCAGTGGGATAGGGGACTCCTACGAGCAGTACTTC.

V and J are TRBV7-8 and TRBJ1-5; no firm D call. CDR1 is SGHVS, CDR2 FQNEAQ, per germline. The CDR3 has 15 residues. Deletions cut 2 bases from V and 9 bases from J, with 17 bases between. The CDR3 nucleotides read TGTGCCAGCAGCTTATCGGAAGCGGGCCGATCGCCCCAGCATTTT. It yields the protein CASSLSEAGRSPQHF.

This clonotype was observed a few times. The chain recombines TRBV4-3 with TRBJ2-7; 9 bases line up with TRBD2. The CDR3 covers 18 residues. Germline V gene lookup returns CDR1 LGHNA and CDR2 YSLEER. V shed 1 base, J shed 2 bases, and the junction held 12 bases outside the gene matches. In nucleotides, the CDR3 is TGCGCCAGCAGCCAAGTCGCAGGGCTAGCGGGACAACCCTACGAGCAGTACTTC. As protein: CASSQVAGLAGQPYEQYF.

The chain recombines TRBV7-9 with TRBJ1-3; no clear D. Germline values: CDR1 SEHNR, CDR2 FQNEAQ (reference sequence). V was clipped by 4 bases and J by 0 bases, with 10 bases between them. CDR3 length: 15 amino acids. The CDR3 nucleotides read TGTGCCAGCAGCTCAATTAATTACTCTGGAAACACCATATATTTT. It encodes CASSSINYSGNTIYF.

This clonotype was detected only a few times. As DNA, the CDR3 is TGTGCCAGCAGTTTTTTTGGGGAGGGGAACACCGGGGAGCTGTTTTTT. It encodes CASSFFGEGNTGELFF. The gene calls are TRBV27 and TRBJ2-2; 7 bases are a match to TRBD2. The CDR3 loop spans 16 amino acids. V trimming: 3 bases; J trimming: 1 base; junction bases outside the gene matches: 5. Per germline, CDR1 MNHEY and CDR2 SMNVEV (reference sequence).